The next 21 T cell receptor beta chains were all read from a single sample in a study of cytomegalovirus exposure and HLA in healthy donors. PCR primers comprised 60 Vbeta and 13 Jbeta primers. Profiling relied on immunoSEQ multiplex PCR, and the TCRdb table lists in-frame clones only, not all of them. This sample carries 200,000 to 250,000 clones, about 80% of them seen once, and the ten largest clones take less than 3.5%. The sequenced sample was PBMCs. These receptors originate from a woman aged 55 to 70 in good health and CMV-seropositive.

V is TRBV10-3 and J is TRBJ2-1; TRBD2 agrees at 9 bases. CDR1 is ENHRY and CDR2 is SYGVKD in the germline V gene. J lost 8 bases, V lost 5 bases, and 7 bases had no gene match. This CDR3 has 14 amino acids. CDR3 sequence (DNA): TGTGCCATCAGTCCTAGCGGGATTTACGATGAGCAGTTCTTC. Protein product: CAISPSGIYDEQFF.

J is TRBJ2-1 and V is TRBV11-2, with 8 bases lining up with TRBD2. The V and J ends lost 3 bases and 5 bases, in that order; junction bases with no gene match: 9. CDR1 is SGHAT and CDR2 is FQNNGV in the germline V gene. The CDR3 loop spans 16 amino acids. CDR3 region: CASSFIERGSNNEQFF. The CDR3 DNA follows: TGTGCCAGCAGCTTCATCGAGCGGGGGTCGAACAATGAGCAGTTCTTC.

The chain uses TRBV19 and TRBJ2-7; perhaps TRBD1 as D (5 bases). The CDR3 spans 13 residues. The germline CDR1 and CDR2 sequences are LNHDA and SQIVND (reference sequence). Deletions cut 5 bases from V and 1 base from J, with 9 bases between. Here the CDR3 reads CASSPRQSYEQYF. The CDR3, as DNA: TGTGCCAGTAGTCCTCGACAGTCCTACGAGCAGTACTTC. The entire variable domain, with the rest obtained from reference TRBV19 and TRBJ2-7, is as follows: DGGITQSPKYLFRKEGQNVTLSCEQNLNHDAMYWYRQDPGQGLRLIYYSQIVNDFQKGDIAEGYSVSREKKESFPLTVTSAQKNPTAFYLCASSPRQSYEQYFGPGTRLTVT.

The rearrangement uses TRBV10-3 and TRBJ1-6; no clear D. The CDR3 is 13 residues long. V lost 10 bases, J lost 8 bases, and 15 bases lay in between. The germline CDR1 and CDR2 sequences are ENHRY and SYGVKD. CDR3 in amino acids: CATTEDWDSPLHF. CDR3 bases: TGTGCCACCACGGAGGACTGGGATTCACCCCTCCACTTT.

The chain employs TRBV5-4 and TRBJ2-3, with D hard to call. This CDR3 comprises 16 residues. The V gene's germline CDR1 is SGHNT and CDR2 YYREEE (reference sequence). V was cut by 0 bases and J by 0 bases, with 11 bases left in between. This CDR3 reads CASSLASQASTDTQYF. Here the CDR3 DNA reads TGTGCCAGCAGCTTGGCATCTCAGGCTAGCACAGATACGCAGTATTTT.

The rearrangement links TRBV2 to TRBJ2-3, with 9 bases lining up with TRBD2. V was pared by 7 bases and J by 4 bases, with 9 bases of the junction left unmatched. The CDR3 sequence is 15 residues long. CDR1 and CDR2 (germline): SNHLY, FYNNEI. Here the CDR3 reads CASKRGTSLADTQYF. The CDR3 DNA sequence: TGTGCCAGCAAACGGGGGACTAGCTTGGCAGATACGCAGTATTTT.

The chain carries TRBV6-6 and TRBJ2-3; the match to TRBD1 covers 8 bases. This CDR3 has 14 amino acids. Trimming removed 6 bases from V and 0 bases from J; junction bases left unmatched: 2. Germline CDR1 MNHNY, CDR2 SVGAGI (reference sequence). In DNA form, the CDR3 reads TGTGCCAGCAGGGGGGACAGGAGCACAGATACGCAGTATTTT. Translation gives CASRGDRSTDTQYF.

J is TRBJ1-1 and V is TRBV2; D is unresolved. V lost 7 bases and J lost 1, with 7 bases in between. The CDR3 runs to 12 residues. CDR1 is SNHLY and CDR2 is FYNNEI in the germline V gene. The CDR3 here is CASILQNTEAFF. CDR3 coding DNA: TGTGCCAGCATACTGCAGAACACTGAAGCTTTCTTT.

This rearrangement joins TRBV5-4 to TRBJ2-1, with D perhaps matching TRBD2 (6 bases). Trimming removed 3 bases from V and 5 bases from J, with 9 bases in between. Germline-derived CDR1 and CDR2 are SGHNT and YYREEE (reference sequence). This CDR3 spans 13 amino acids. This chain's CDR3 is CASSWEDNNEQFF. CDR3 DNA: TGTGCCAGCAGCTGGGAGGACAACAATGAGCAGTTCTTC.

The V gene is TRBV6-5, the J gene TRBJ1-3; D ambiguous. Germline V gene lookup returns CDR1 MNHEY and CDR2 SVGAGI. The CDR3 contains 15 residues. With 8 bases removed from V and 0 bases from J, the gap between germline ends came to 14 bases. Written as DNA, the CDR3 is TGTGCCAGCTCTCTTCGACAACTCTCTGGAAACACCATATATTTT. Translation gives CASSLRQLSGNTIYF.

This clone has a handful of counts. The chain joins TRBV28 to TRBJ2-2; tentative D call: TRBD2 (6 bases). The CDR3 runs to 16 residues. Trimming took 5 bases from V and 1 from J, leaving 14 bases between them. The germline gives CDR1 MDHEN, CDR2 SYDVKM. The CDR3 DNA is TGTGCCAGCAGTCCCCCAGGAGGGATGAACACCGGGGAGCTGTTTTTT. Residues: CASSPPGGMNTGELFF.

The genes are TRBV6-1 and TRBJ1-1, with 9 bases fitting TRBD1. This CDR3 is built from 14 residues. CDR1 and CDR2 from the germline V gene are MNHNS and SASEGT. Trimming cost V 7 bases and J 5 bases; bases outside gene matches: 8. The CDR3 sequence is CASTLDRGGTEAFF. The CDR3 DNA follows: TGTGCCAGCACCCTGGACAGGGGTGGGACTGAAGCTTTCTTT.

V and J are TRBV15 and TRBJ2-7; 8 bases align to TRBD1. This CDR3 region has 16 residues. CDR1 is LNHNV and CDR2 is YYDKDF in the germline V gene (reference sequence). The trim removed 0 bases at V and 3 bases at J, leaving 7 bases unmatched. The chain's CDR3 is CATSRDRGLRYYEQYF. CDR3 DNA: TGTGCCACCAGCAGAGACAGGGGGCTACGATACTACGAGCAGTACTTC.

This sequence joins TRBV5-1 and TRBJ2-6, with 10 positions matching TRBD1. J lost 2 bases, V lost 0 bases, and 5 bases had no gene match. Germline-derived CDR1 and CDR2 are SGHRS and YFSETQ. This CDR3 is 18 amino acids long. Written as DNA, the CDR3 is TGCGCCAGCAGCTTGGGGGGGACAGGGGCGACTGGGGCCAACGTCCTGACTTTC. This translates into CASSLGGTGATGANVLTF.

The genes are TRBV4-2 and TRBJ1-5; 7 positions agree with TRBD1. The CDR3 consists of 14 residues. Trimming removed 0 bases from V and 8 bases from J; junction bases left unmatched: 4. The germline V gene encodes CDR1 LGHNA and CDR2 YNFKEQ. CDR3 coding DNA: TGTGCCAGCAGCCAAGACCGCGGGACAGAGCCCCAGCATTTT. As protein: CASSQDRGTEPQHF.

This CDR3 reads CSGRYGNTIYF. CDR3 coding DNA: TGCAGCGGTCGGTATGGAAACACCATATATTTT. The V gene is TRBV29-1, the J gene TRBJ1-3; no reliable D call. Trimming removed 7 bases from V and 3 bases from J, with 7 bases in between. The germline gives CDR1 SQVTM, CDR2 ANQGSEA. This CDR3 has 11 amino acids. The complete variable domain, with remaining parts taken from reference TRBV29-1 and TRBJ1-3, reads SAVISQKPSRDICQRGTSLTIQCQVDSQVTMMFWYRQQPGQSLTLIATANQGSEATYESGFVIDKFPISRPNLTFSTLTVSNMSPEDSSIYLCSGRYGNTIYFGEGSWLTVV.

The genes are TRBV5-1 and TRBJ2-5; D gene ambiguous. Germline assignment: CDR1 SGHRS and CDR2 YFSETQ. The CDR3 sequence is 13 residues long. The ends were cut back, 2 bases at V and 2 bases at J, with 7 bases in the middle. The CDR3 loop reads CASSFFQQETQYF. The CDR3 DNA reads TGCGCCAGCAGCTTTTTTCAGCAAGAGACCCAGTACTTC.

In this sample, this clone turned up once. V usage is TRBV11-2 and J usage is TRBJ2-3; TRBD1 might be the D (7 bases). Germline CDR1 SGHAT, CDR2 FQNNGV. This CDR3 is built from 15 residues. With 1 base removed from V and 3 bases from J, the gap between germline ends came to 11 bases. This CDR3 is CASSLGTGGTDTQYF. The CDR3 DNA is TGTGCCAGCAGCTTAGGGACAGGAGGGACAGATACGCAGTATTTT.

The J gene is TRBJ2-4, the V gene TRBV5-4; TRBD2 is a possible D gene (6 bases). This CDR3 region has 15 residues. The germline V gene encodes CDR1 SGHNT and CDR2 YYREEE (reference sequence). Trimming took 0 bases from V and 5 from J, leaving 12 bases between them. CDR3 protein: CASSLDSRRENIQYF. CDR3 DNA: TGTGCCAGCAGCTTGGACTCACGGAGGGAAAACATTCAGTACTTC.

The chain carries TRBV10-2 and TRBJ2-7, with 8 bases aligning to TRBD2. The J segment lost 1 base and the V segment lost 6 bases, leaving 8 bases of the junction unmatched. The CDR3 is made up of 15 amino acids. In germline, CDR1 is WSHSY, CDR2 SAAADI. The CDR3 reads CASSGVGTRSYEQYF. CDR3 nucleotides: TGCGCCAGCAGCGGAGTAGGGACTAGGTCCTACGAGCAGTACTTC.

This chain connects TRBV6-6 to TRBJ2-7; 8 bases align to TRBD1. CDR1 MNHNY and CDR2 SVGAGI come from the germline V gene (reference sequence). The CDR3 totals 15 residues. V dropped 2 bases and J dropped 6; count of bases not matched to a gene: 9. This CDR3 reads CASSYTDRGLGEQYF. The CDR3 DNA reads TGTGCCAGCAGTTACACCGACAGGGGCCTCGGCGAGCAGTACTTC.